Described below is a single T cell receptor beta chain sequence and its context. Data came from immunoSEQ multiplex PCR; TCRdb stores just in-frame clones and leaves some out. The sample has approximately 65,000 clones, more than 70% seen once. The data derive from a study of blood T cell repertoires in COVID-19. About the study: In each case, the material was cDNA or gDNA derived from T cells, B-cell-depleted T cells, or PBMCs.

The CDR3 loop spans 17 amino acids. V was clipped by 8 bases and J by 1 base; unmatched bases: 13. The chain is built from TRBV23-1 and TRBJ1-3; TRBD1 agrees at 8 bases. Being an ORF, TRBV23-1 has a function that is uncertain. Sample: peripheral blood. This sequence was found in a man aged 50 to 59 with acute or convalescent COVID-19. In DNA, the CDR3 is TGCGCCAGCTCCCAGGGAGCAGGGGGCAGATCTGGAAACACCATATATTTT. Translated, it gives CASSQGAGGRSGNTIYF.